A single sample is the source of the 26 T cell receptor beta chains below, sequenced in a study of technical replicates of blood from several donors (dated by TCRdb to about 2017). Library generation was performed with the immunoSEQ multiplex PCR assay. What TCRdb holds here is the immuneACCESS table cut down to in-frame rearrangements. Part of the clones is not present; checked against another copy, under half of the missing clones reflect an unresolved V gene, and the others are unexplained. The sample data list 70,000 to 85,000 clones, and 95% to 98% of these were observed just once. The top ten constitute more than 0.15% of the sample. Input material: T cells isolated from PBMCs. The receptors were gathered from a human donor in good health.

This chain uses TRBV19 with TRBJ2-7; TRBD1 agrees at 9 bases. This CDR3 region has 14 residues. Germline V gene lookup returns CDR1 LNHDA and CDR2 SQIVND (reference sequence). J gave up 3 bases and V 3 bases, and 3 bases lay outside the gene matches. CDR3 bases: TGTGCCAGTAGTATGACAGGGGGGATCTACGAGCAGTACTTC. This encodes CASSMTGGIYEQYF.

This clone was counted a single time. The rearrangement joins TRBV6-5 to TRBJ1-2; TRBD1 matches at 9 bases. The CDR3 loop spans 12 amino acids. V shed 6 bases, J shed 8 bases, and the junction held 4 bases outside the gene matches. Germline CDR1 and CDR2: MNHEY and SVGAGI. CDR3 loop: CASRGQGNGYTF. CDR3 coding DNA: TGTGCCAGCAGGGGACAGGGAAACGGCTACACCTTC.

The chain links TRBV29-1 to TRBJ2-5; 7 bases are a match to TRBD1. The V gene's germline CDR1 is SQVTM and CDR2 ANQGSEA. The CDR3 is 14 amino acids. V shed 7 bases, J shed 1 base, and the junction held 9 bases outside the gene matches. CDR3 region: CSGGTAVAQETQYF. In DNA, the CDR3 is TGCAGCGGGGGGACAGCTGTGGCCCAAGAGACCCAGTACTTC.

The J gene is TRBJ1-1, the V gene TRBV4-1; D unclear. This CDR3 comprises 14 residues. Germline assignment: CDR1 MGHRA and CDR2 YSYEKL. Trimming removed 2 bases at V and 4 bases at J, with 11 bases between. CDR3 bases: TGCGCCAGCAGCCAAATCGGGGTTGGCACTGAAGCTTTCTTT. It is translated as CASSQIGVGTEAFF.

CDR3 nucleotide sequence: TGCAGCGTTGGGGACAAAGATACGCAGTATTTT. Translation gives CSVGDKDTQYF. The chain carries TRBV29-1 and TRBJ2-3; tentatively, D is TRBD1 (6 bases). The CDR3 runs 11 residues. CDR1 is SQVTM, CDR2 ANQGSEA, per germline. Between the trimmed V and J ends, which lost 4 bases and 5 bases, there was a span of 7 bases.

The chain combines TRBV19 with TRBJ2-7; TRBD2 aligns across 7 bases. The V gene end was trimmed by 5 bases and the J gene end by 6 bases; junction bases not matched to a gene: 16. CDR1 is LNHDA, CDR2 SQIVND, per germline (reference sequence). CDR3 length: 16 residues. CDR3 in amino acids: CASSWSSGLLGGEQYF. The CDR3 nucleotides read TGTGCCAGTAGTTGGTCTAGCGGCCTCTTGGGGGGCGAGCAGTACTTC.

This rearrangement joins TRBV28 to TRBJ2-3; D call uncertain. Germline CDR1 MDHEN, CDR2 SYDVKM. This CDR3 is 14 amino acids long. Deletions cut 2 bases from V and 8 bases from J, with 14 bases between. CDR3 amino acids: CASSLQLVEGTQYF. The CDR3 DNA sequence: TGTGCCAGCAGTTTACAGCTAGTAGAAGGTACGCAGTATTTT. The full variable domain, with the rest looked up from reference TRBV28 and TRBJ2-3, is DVKVTQSSRYLVKRTGEKVFLECVQDMDHENMFWYRQDPGLGLRLIYFSYDVKMKEKGDIPEGYSVSREKKERFSLILESASTNQTSMYLCASSLQLVEGTQYFGPGTRLTVL.

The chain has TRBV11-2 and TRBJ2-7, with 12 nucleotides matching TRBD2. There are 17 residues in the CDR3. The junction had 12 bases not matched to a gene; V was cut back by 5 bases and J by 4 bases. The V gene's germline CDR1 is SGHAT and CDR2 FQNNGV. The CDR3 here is CASSHTKLAGGLYEQYF. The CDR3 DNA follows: TGTGCCAGCAGCCATACGAAACTAGCGGGAGGCTTGTACGAGCAGTACTTC.

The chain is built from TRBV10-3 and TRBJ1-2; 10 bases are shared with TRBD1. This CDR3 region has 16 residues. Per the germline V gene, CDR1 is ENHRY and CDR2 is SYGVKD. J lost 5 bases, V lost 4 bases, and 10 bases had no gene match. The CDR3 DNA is TGTGCCATCAGTGCCTCGACAGGGGGCGGCCAATATGGCTACACCTTC. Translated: CAISASTGGGQYGYTF.

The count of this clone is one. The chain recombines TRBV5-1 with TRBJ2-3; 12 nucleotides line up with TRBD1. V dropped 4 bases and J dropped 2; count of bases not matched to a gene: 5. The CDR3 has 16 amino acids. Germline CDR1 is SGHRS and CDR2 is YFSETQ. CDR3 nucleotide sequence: TGCGCCAGCAGCACGGGACAGGGGGCGGCCACAGATACGCAGTATTTT. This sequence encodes CASSTGQGAATDTQYF.

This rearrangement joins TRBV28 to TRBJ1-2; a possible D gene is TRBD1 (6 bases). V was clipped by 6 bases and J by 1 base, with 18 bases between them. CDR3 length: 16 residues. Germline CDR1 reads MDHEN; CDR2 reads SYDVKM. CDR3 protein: CASRGPTGLNNYGYTF. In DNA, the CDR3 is TGTGCCAGCAGGGGGCCTACAGGGTTAAATAACTATGGCTACACCTTC.

The CDR3 region has the DNA TGTGCCAGTTATAGCGGGAGGGCCCCAGATACGCAGTATTTT. Protein product: CASYSGRAPDTQYF. The chain couples TRBV6-5 to TRBJ2-3; 11 nucleotides line up with TRBD2. After removal of 9 bases from V and 4 bases from J, the junction contained 6 bases not matched to a gene. Germline CDR1 and CDR2: MNHEY and SVGAGI. The CDR3 is 14 residues long.

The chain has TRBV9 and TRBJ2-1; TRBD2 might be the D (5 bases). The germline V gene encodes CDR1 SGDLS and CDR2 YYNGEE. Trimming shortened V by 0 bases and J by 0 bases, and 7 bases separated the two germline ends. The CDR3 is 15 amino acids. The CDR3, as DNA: TGTGCCAGCAGCGTAGGCGGACTCTCCTACAATGAGCAGTTCTTC. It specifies CASSVGGLSYNEQFF.

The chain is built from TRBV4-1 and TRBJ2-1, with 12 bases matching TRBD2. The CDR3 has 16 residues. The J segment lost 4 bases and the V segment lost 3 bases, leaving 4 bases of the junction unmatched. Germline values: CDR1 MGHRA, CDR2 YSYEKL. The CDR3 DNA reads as TGCGCCAGCAGCCAGACTAGCGGGAGTAATTACAATGAGCAGTTCTTC. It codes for CASSQTSGSNYNEQFF.

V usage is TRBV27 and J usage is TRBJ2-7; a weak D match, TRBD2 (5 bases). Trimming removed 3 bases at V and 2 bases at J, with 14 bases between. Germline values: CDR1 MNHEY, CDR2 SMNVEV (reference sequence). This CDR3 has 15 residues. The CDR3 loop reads CASSLSSEPAYEQYF. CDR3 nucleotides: TGTGCCAGCAGTTTGAGTAGCGAACCCGCCTACGAGCAGTACTTC.

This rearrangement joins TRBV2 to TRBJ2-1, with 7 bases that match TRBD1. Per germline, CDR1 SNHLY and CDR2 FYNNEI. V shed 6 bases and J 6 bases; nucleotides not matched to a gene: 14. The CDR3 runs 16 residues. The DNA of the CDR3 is TGTGCCAGCAGCCCCGTCGAGGGGGCAATGGGCAATGAGCAGTTCTTC. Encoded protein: CASSPVEGAMGNEQFF. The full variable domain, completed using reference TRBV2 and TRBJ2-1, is EPEVTQTPSHQVTQMGQEVILRCVPISNHLYFYWYRQILGQKVEFLVSFYNNEISEKSEIFDDQFSVERPDGSNFTLKIRSTKLEDSAMYFCASSPVEGAMGNEQFFGPGTRLTVL.

Written as DNA, the CDR3 is TGTGCCAGCAGCACAACCCGACTAGCTCGCGATGAGCAGTTCTTC. Protein: CASSTTRLARDEQFF. The chain has TRBV7-8 and TRBJ2-1; 7 positions match TRBD2. In germline, CDR1 is SGHVS, CDR2 FQNEAQ. The trim removed 5 bases at V and 8 bases at J, leaving 12 bases unmatched. CDR3 size: 15 residues.

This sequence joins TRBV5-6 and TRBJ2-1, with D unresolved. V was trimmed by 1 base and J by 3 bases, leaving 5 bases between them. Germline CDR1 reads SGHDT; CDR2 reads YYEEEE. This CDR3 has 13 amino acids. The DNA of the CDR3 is TGTGCCAGCAGCTTGTCGTTCTACAATGAGCAGTTCTTC. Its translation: CASSLSFYNEQFF.

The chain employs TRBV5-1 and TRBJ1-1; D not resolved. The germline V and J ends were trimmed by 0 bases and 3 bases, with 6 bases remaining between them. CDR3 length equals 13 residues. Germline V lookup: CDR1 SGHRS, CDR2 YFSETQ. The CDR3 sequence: CASSLASDTEAFF. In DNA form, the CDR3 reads TGCGCCAGCAGCTTGGCTTCTGACACTGAAGCTTTCTTT.

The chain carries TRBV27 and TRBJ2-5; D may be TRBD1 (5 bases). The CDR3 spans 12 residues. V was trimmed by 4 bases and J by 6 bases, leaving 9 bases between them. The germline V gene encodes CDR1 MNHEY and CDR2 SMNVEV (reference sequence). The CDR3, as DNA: TGTGCCAGCAGTTCCCCAGGGAAGACCCAGTACTTC. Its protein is CASSSPGKTQYF.

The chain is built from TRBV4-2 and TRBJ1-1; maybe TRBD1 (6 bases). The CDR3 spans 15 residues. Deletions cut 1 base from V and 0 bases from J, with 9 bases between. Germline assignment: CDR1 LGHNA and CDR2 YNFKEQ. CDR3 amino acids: CASSQVGQMNTEAFF. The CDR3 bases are TGTGCCAGCAGCCAAGTAGGACAGATGAACACTGAAGCTTTCTTT.

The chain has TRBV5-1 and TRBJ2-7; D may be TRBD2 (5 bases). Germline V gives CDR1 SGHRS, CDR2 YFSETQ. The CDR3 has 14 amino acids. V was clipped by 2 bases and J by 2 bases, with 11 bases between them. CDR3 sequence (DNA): TGCGCCAGCAGCTTACGCCCGGGGACCTACGAGCAGTACTTC. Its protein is CASSLRPGTYEQYF.

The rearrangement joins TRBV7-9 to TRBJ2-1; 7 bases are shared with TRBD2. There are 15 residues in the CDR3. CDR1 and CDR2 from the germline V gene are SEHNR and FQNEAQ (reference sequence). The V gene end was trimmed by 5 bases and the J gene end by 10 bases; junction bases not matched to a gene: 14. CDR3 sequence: CASSPPGLKIGEQFF. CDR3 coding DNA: TGTGCCAGCAGCCCCCCGGGACTAAAAATCGGAGAGCAGTTCTTC.

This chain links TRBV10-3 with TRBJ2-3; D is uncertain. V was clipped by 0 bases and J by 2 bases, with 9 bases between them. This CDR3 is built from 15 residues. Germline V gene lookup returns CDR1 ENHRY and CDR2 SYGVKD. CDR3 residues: CAISESSSTTDTQYF. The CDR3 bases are TGTGCCATCAGTGAGTCGTCTTCTACCACAGATACGCAGTATTTT.

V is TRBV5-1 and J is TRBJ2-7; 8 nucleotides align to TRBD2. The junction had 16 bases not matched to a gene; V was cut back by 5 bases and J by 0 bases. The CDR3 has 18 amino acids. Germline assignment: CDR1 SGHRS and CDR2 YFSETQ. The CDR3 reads CASRIQGMGLVNSYEQYF. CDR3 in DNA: TGCGCCAGCAGAATTCAGGGGATGGGACTAGTAAACTCCTACGAGCAGTACTTC.

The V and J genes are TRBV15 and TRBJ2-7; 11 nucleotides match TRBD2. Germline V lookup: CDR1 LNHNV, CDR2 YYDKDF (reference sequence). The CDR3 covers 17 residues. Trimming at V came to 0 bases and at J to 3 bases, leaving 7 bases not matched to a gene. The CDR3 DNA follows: TGTGCCACCAGCAGAGATCGGGGGACTAGCGGAGTCTACGAGCAGTACTTC. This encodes CATSRDRGTSGVYEQYF.